Shown below are 20 T cell receptor beta chains from a single sample sequenced in a study of cytomegalovirus exposure and HLA in healthy donors. Primers included in the PCR were 60 Vbeta and 13 Jbeta primers. Here immunoSEQ multiplex PCR was the method, and the copy in TCRdb shows in-frame clones only, minus some. This table holds 100,000 to 150,000 clones, more than 65% found once. Sequenced input: PBMCs. These receptors originate from a woman in her sixties or seventies in good health and CMV-seropositive.

The chain has TRBV27 and TRBJ1-1; 10 bases map to TRBD1. CDR1 MNHEY and CDR2 SMNVEV come from the germline V gene (reference sequence). Trimming took 2 bases from V and 5 from J; bases not matched to a gene: 8. CDR3 length: 16 residues. The CDR3 bases are TGTGCCAGCAGTTTACCCGGGACAGGGGTCGAGACTGAAGCTTTCTTT. It codes for CASSLPGTGVETEAFF.

The rearrangement uses TRBV10-2 and TRBJ1-4; 7 bases map to TRBD1. CDR1 and CDR2 from the germline V gene are WSHSY and SAAADI. This CDR3 has 14 amino acids. V shed 5 bases and J 3 bases; nucleotides not matched to a gene: 3. For the CDR3, the DNA is TGCGCCAGCAGTCAGGGGGGACCTAATGAAAAACTGTTTTTT. Translated: CASSQGGPNEKLFF.

V is TRBV2 and J is TRBJ2-7; TRBD2 matches 8 bases. V trimming: 7 bases; J trimming: 4 bases; junction bases outside the gene matches: 6. The V gene's germline CDR1 is SNHLY and CDR2 FYNNEI. The CDR3 has 13 residues. CDR3 nucleotide sequence: TGTGCCAGCACCCTCCGGGGGGGGTACGAGCAGTACTTC. Translation gives CASTLRGGYEQYF. The full variable domain, completed using reference TRBV2 and TRBJ2-7, is EPEVTQTPSHQVTQMGQEVILRCVPISNHLYFYWYRQILGQKVEFLVSFYNNEISEKSEIFDDQFSVERPDGSNFTLKIRSTKLEDSAMYFCASTLRGGYEQYFGPGTRLTVT.

This clone was seen ten or more times. V and J are TRBV6-1 and TRBJ2-1; D may be TRBD1 (5 bases). V gave up 2 bases and J gave up 0 bases, with 17 bases separating them. The CDR3 extends over 18 amino acids. CDR1 is MNHNS and CDR2 is SASEGT in the germline V gene. The CDR3 sequence is CASSEHPPGISSYNEQFF. The CDR3 DNA reads as TGTGCCAGCAGTGAACATCCCCCAGGGATTAGCTCCTACAATGAGCAGTTCTTC.

As concerns this clone: The junction does not match germline at one end; this may be a read error. Other DNA sequences within the sample encode an identical CDR3. The chain links TRBV5-6 to TRBJ1-2; D perhaps matches TRBD1 (5 bases). CDR1 is SGHDT, CDR2 YYEEEE, per germline. The CDR3 loop spans 13 amino acids. The CDR3 DNA is TGCGCCAGCAGCCCAGGGCCAAACTATGGCTACACCTTC. It codes for CASSPGPNYGYTF.

The chain links TRBV11-1 to TRBJ1-1, with a weak D call TRBD1 (5 bases). The germline V gene has CDR1 SGHAT and CDR2 FQDESV (reference sequence). The CDR3 is 14 amino acids. V was pared by 3 bases and J by 2 bases, with 10 bases between. The CDR3 DNA reads as TGTGCCAGCAGCTTGTCCCAGGGTAACACTGAAGCTTTCTTT. Its translation is CASSLSQGNTEAFF.

The chain uses TRBV5-1 and TRBJ1-2; 7 positions match TRBD1. Germline lookup yields CDR1 SGHRS and CDR2 YFSETQ. V lost 3 bases, J lost 6 bases, and 5 bases stayed unmatched. There are 13 residues in the CDR3. The CDR3 reads CASSSQGVDGYTF. CDR3 in DNA: TGCGCCAGCAGCTCCCAGGGGGTCGATGGCTACACCTTC.

This sequence joins TRBV9 and TRBJ1-1; D gene uncertain. The germline V gene has CDR1 SGDLS and CDR2 YYNGEE. Trimming left V 4 bases short and J 7 bases short, with 14 bases between. This CDR3 is built from 13 residues. CDR3 in DNA: TGTGCCAGCAGCCCCGCGGGGTCTGGTGAAGCTTTCTTT. As protein: CASSPAGSGEAFF.

The chain links TRBV25-1 to TRBJ2-3; the match to TRBD1 covers 8 bases. The V segment lost 6 bases and the J segment 2 bases; nucleotides outside the gene matches: 10. Germline CDR1 MGHDK, CDR2 SYGVNS. This CDR3 is built from 16 residues. The CDR3 region has the DNA TGTGCCAGCAGAGCTTTCCCGGGACAGGACACAGATACGCAGTATTTT. It specifies CASRAFPGQDTDTQYF.

The table lists this clone with a few counts. The chain combines TRBV2 with TRBJ1-6; maybe TRBD1 (5 bases). This CDR3 region has 13 residues. CDR1 is SNHLY and CDR2 is FYNNEI in the germline V gene. V was pared by 7 bases and J by 7 bases, with 11 bases between. The CDR3 reads CASNRQLNSPLHF. The DNA of the CDR3 is TGTGCCAGCAATAGACAGCTAAATTCACCCCTCCACTTT.

This chain's CDR3 is CASTPLSDSSYEQYF. Written as DNA, the CDR3 is TGTGCCAGCACCCCCCTTAGTGATAGCTCCTACGAGCAGTACTTC. J is TRBJ2-7 and V is TRBV6-6; D remains unclear. Trimming took 7 bases from V and 0 from J, leaving 16 bases between them. The CDR3 loop spans 15 amino acids. Looked up from germline, CDR1 is MNHNY and CDR2 is SVGAGI (reference sequence).

The genes are TRBV7-3 and TRBJ2-2; perhaps TRBD2 as D (5 bases). Germline assignment: CDR1 SGHTA and CDR2 FQGTGA. This CDR3 has 14 residues. Trimming took off 6 bases at V and 6 bases at J, with 14 bases between the two ends. DNA of the CDR3: TGTGCCAGCAGTCCTACGGGGTTGGCCGGGGAGCTGTTTTTT. Its protein product is CASSPTGLAGELFF.

The chain recombines TRBV15 with TRBJ1-2, with a possible D match to TRBD1 (5 bases). Trimming took off 0 bases at V and 3 bases at J, with 8 bases between the two ends. The CDR3 loop spans 14 amino acids. Per the germline V gene, CDR1 is LNHNV and CDR2 is YYDKDF (reference sequence). The CDR3 bases are TGTGCCACCAGCAGAGATCGGGGGGACTATGGCTACACCTTC. Translating it yields CATSRDRGDYGYTF.

The V gene is TRBV5-1, the J gene TRBJ1-4; D call uncertain. CDR3 length: 17 amino acids. Trimming cost V 0 bases and J 0 bases, with 12 bases left between them. CDR1 is SGHRS and CDR2 is YFSETQ in the germline V gene. As DNA, the CDR3 is TGCGCCAGCAGCTTGGATCGGGGAACGGCAACTAATGAAAAACTGTTTTTT. It specifies CASSLDRGTATNEKLFF.

The V call is TRBV18, the J call TRBJ2-5; D is uncertain. The CDR3 totals 11 residues. V lost 4 bases and J 3 bases, leaving 3 bases between the germline ends. CDR1 is KGHSH and CDR2 is LQKENI in the germline V gene. The CDR3 coding sequence is TGTGCCAGCTCACTTAAAGAGACCCAGTACTTC. Encoded protein: CASSLKETQYF.

CDR3 DNA sequence: TGTGCCAGCAGCTCACCCCGAACACGGGACAGGGTTTTCGAGCAGTACTTC. Its protein is CASSSPRTRDRVFEQYF. The rearrangement links TRBV11-2 to TRBJ2-7; 9 bases map to TRBD1. The CDR3 is 17 residues long. V was clipped by 4 bases and J by 6 bases; unmatched bases: 16. Germline lookup yields CDR1 SGHAT and CDR2 FQNNGV.

The chain carries TRBV19 and TRBJ2-7; D possibly corresponds to TRBD2 (6 bases). Trimming stripped 3 bases from V and 3 bases from J, with 12 bases between. Germline assignment: CDR1 LNHDA and CDR2 SQIVND (reference sequence). The CDR3 spans 14 residues. The CDR3 here is CASSIAGSNYEQYF. The CDR3 bases are TGTGCCAGTAGTATTGCGGGGTCTAACTACGAGCAGTACTTC.

In this sample, this clone turned up a few times. The rearrangement uses TRBV18 and TRBJ1-5, with 12 bases identical to TRBD1. V trimming: 3 bases; J trimming: 6 bases; junction bases outside the gene matches: 12. The CDR3 covers 18 residues. Germline V gene data show CDR1 as KGHSH and CDR2 as LQKENI. The CDR3 region is CASSPYSGTGGGGQPQHF. As DNA, the CDR3 is TGTGCCAGCTCACCTTACTCCGGGACAGGGGGCGGCGGTCAGCCCCAGCATTTT.

The V and J genes are TRBV5-1 and TRBJ1-4, with TRBD1 identical over 9 bases. The CDR3 has 13 amino acids. The germline V gene encodes CDR1 SGHRS and CDR2 YFSETQ. The junction had 5 bases not matched to a gene; V was cut back by 7 bases and J by 7 bases. CDR3 coding DNA: TGCGCCAGCGGGACAGGGAATAGTGAAAAACTGTTTTTT. This sequence encodes CASGTGNSEKLFF. Full variable domain (rest looked up from reference TRBV5-1 and TRBJ1-4): KAGVTQTPRYLIKTRGQQVTLSCSPISGHRSVSWYQQTPGQGLQFLFEYFSETQRNKGNFPGRFSGRQFSNSRSEMNVSTLELGDSALYLCASGTGNSEKLFFGSGTQLSVL.

The chain recombines TRBV7-2 with TRBJ2-7; D ambiguous. Germline V gives CDR1 SGHTA, CDR2 FQGNSA. Trimming took 2 bases from V and 1 from J, leaving 9 bases between them. The CDR3 totals 14 residues. The CDR3 loop is CASSLRQASYEQYF. Written as DNA, the CDR3 is TGTGCCAGCAGCTTAAGGCAGGCTTCCTACGAGCAGTACTTC.